This T cell receptor beta chain was recorded in a study of T cells in Graves' hyperthyroidism and ophthalmopathy. Points from the study as a whole: Ophthalmopathy, as predicted by the model, came a median roughly 6.5 months after the prediction. Most expanded thyroid clonotypes above 0.001 also appeared in blood.

TCR beta CDR3 regions were amplified from RNA. HTBI primers drove first-round RT-PCR of the TCR CDR3. TCRdb passed the multiplex PCR reads through MiXCR, listing each CDR3 protein once. The sample shows about 360,000 distinct CDR3 sequences, approximately 14% of them seen only once. Details on this clonotype: Its specificity is unknown.

Source material for PBMCs was 10 ml fresh peripheral blood. The germline V gene has CDR1 MDHEN and CDR2 SYDVKM. The CDR3 runs to 17 residues. The V and J ends lost 6 bases and 0 bases, in that order; junction bases with no gene match: 10. Sample: blood. This receptor was obtained from a young woman with Graves' hyperthyroidism that later progressed to Graves' ophthalmopathy. J is TRBJ2-3 and V is TRBV28; 9 positions agree with TRBD2. CDR3 sequence (DNA): TGTGCCAGCAGCGTCTGGACTAGCGTCTCTAGCACAGATACGCAGTATTTT. It encodes CASSVWTSVSSTDTQYF.